The clone carrying this T cell receptor (beta chain) was detected once. The CDR3 runs 17 residues. In germline, CDR1 is SNHLY, CDR2 FYNNEI. V shed 5 bases and J shed 4 bases, with 18 bases lying between them. The data were taken from a study of blood T cell repertoires in COVID-19. Across the whole study: Spain, Italy and the United States supplied samples that represented acute and convalescent COVID-19. From T cells, B-cell-depleted T cells, or PBMCs came the material, which was cDNA or gDNA.

Measured with immunoSEQ multiplex PCR; TCRdb has only the in-frame clones, and not every one. In the table there are approximately 180,000 clones, about 90% of which are singletons. Sequencing was performed on PBMCs or T cells enriched from blood (not recorded which). The chain links TRBV2 to TRBJ2-6, with a tentative D call TRBD1 (7 bases). The source is a human donor with acute COVID-19. The donor label of this sample is uncertain. The CDR3 DNA follows: TGTGCCAGCAGTACCCCAGGGGGGCCGTTGGGGGCCAACGTCCTGACTTTC. Protein: CASSTPGGPLGANVLTF.